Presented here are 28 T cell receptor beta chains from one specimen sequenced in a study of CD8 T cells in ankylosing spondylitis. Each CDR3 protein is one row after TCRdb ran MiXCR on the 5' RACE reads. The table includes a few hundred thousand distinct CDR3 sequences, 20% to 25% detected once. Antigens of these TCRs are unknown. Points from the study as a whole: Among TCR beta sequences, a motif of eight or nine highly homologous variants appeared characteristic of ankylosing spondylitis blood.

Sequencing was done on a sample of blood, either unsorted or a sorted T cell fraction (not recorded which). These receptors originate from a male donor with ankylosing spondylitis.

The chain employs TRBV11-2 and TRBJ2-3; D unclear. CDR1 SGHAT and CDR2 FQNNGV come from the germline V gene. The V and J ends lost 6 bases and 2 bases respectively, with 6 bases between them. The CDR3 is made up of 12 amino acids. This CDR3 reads CASRFDTDTQYF. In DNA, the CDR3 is TGTGCCAGCAGGTTCGACACAGATACGCAGTATTTT.

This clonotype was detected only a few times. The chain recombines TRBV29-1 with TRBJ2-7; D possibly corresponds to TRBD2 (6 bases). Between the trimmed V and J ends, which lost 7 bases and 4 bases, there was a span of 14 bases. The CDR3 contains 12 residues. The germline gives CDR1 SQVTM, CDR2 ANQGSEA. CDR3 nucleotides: TGCAGCGCGGGTTCGGGGGATTACGAGCAGTACTTC. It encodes CSAGSGDYEQYF.

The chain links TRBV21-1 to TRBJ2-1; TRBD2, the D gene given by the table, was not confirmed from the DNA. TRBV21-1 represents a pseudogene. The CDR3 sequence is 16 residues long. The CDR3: CASSKGTSGRIGEQFF. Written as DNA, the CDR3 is TGTGCCAGCAGCAAAGGGACTAGCGGGAGAATCGGTGAGCAGTTCTTC.

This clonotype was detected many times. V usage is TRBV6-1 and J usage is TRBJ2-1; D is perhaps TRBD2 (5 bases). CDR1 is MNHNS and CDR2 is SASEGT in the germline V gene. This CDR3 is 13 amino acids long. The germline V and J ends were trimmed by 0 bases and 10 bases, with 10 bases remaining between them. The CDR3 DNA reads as TGTGCCAGCAGTGAAGCGCAATGGAGGGAGCAGTTCTTC. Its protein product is CASSEAQWREQFF.

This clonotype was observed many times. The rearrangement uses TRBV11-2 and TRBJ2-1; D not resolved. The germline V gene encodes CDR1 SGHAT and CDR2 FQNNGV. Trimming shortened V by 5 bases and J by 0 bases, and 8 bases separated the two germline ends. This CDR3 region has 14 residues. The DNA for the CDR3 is TGTGCCAGCAGCCAGTGGGGCTCCTACAATGAGCAGTTCTTC. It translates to CASSQWGSYNEQFF. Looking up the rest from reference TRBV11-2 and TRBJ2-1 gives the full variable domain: EAGVAQSPRYKIIEKRQSVAFWCNPISGHATLYWYQQILGQGPKLLIQFQNNGVVDDSQLPKDRFSAERLKGVDSTLKIQPAKLEDSAVYLCASSQWGSYNEQFFGPGTRLTVL.

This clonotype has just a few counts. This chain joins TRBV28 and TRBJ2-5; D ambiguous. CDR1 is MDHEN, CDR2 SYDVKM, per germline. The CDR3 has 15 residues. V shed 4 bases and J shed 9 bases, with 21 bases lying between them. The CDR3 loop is CASSSLPEHRRAQYF. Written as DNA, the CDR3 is TGTGCCAGCAGTTCCTTACCAGAACACCGCCGGGCCCAGTACTTC.

CDR3 bases: TGTGCCAGCAGCCAAGCGTTACTAGCGGGAGGACACTACGAGCAGTACTTC. This gives the protein CASSQALLAGGHYEQYF. V and J are TRBV3-1 and TRBJ2-7; the match to TRBD2 covers 12 bases. Germline V gene lookup returns CDR1 LGHDT and CDR2 YNNKEL (reference sequence). CDR3 length: 17 residues. With 1 base clipped from V and 3 bases from J, the junction kept 7 bases outside the gene matches.

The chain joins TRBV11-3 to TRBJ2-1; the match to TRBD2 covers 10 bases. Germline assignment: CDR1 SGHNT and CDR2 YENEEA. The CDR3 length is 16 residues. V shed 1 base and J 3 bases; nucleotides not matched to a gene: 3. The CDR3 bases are TGTGCCAGCAGCTTAGCCATAGCGGGAGGCTACAATGAGCAGTTCTTC. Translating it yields CASSLAIAGGYNEQFF.

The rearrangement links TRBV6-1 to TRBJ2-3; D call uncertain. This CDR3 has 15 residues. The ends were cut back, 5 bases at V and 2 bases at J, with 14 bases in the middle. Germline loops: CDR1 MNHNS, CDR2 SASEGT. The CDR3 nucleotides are TGTGCCAGCAGTCTGGGCAGGTTCGCCACAGATACGCAGTATTTT. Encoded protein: CASSLGRFATDTQYF.

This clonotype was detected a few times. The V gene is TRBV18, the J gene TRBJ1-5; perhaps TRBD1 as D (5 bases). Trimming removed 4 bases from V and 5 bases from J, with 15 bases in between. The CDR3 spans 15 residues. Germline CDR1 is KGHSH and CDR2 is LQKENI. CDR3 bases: TGTGCCAGCTCACGAGCCGGGACGCAGTATCAGCCCCAGCATTTT. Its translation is CASSRAGTQYQPQHF.

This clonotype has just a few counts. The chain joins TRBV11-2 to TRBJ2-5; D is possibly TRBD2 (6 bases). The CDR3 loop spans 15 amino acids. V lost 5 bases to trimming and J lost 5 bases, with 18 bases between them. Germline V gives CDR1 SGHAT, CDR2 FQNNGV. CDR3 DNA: TGTGCCAGCAGCCCCGGCCCGGTTCGGGGGGAGACCCAGTACTTC. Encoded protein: CASSPGPVRGETQYF.

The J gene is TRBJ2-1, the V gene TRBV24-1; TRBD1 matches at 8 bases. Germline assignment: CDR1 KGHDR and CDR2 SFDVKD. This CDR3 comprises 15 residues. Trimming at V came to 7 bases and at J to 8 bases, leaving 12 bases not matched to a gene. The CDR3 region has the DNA TGTGCCACCAGCCAGGGGGCATACCTAGTTCATGAGCAGTTCTTC. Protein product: CATSQGAYLVHEQFF.

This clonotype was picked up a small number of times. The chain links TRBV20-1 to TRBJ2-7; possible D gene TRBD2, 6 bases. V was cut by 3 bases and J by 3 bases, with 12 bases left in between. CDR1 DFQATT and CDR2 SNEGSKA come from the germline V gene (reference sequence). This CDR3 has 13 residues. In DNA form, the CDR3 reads TGCAGTGCTAGGGTTAGCGGACGCTACGAGCAGTACTTC. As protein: CSARVSGRYEQYF.

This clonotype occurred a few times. CDR3 DNA: TGTGCCACCAGCAGAGTTTCCGGGAGTGGGAGCAATGAGCAGTTCTTC. Protein sequence: CATSRVSGSGSNEQFF. The chain couples TRBV15 to TRBJ2-1; perhaps TRBD2 as D (6 bases). V was cut by 1 base and J by 6 bases, with 16 bases left in between. The V gene's germline CDR1 is LNHNV and CDR2 YYDKDF (reference sequence). The length of the CDR3 is 16 residues. The whole variable domain, remainder taken from reference TRBV15 and TRBJ2-1, is DAMVIQNPRYQVTQFGKPVTLSCSQTLNHNVMYWYQQKSSQAPKLLFHYYDKDFNNEADTPDNFQSRRPNTSFCFLDIRSPGLGDTAMYLCATSRVSGSGSNEQFFGPGTRLTVL.

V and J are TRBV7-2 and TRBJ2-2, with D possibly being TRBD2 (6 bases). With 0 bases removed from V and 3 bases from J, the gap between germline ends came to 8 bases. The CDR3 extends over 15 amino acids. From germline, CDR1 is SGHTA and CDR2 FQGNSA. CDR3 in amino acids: CASSLALADTGELFF. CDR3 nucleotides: TGTGCCAGCAGCTTAGCACTAGCCGACACCGGGGAGCTGTTTTTT.

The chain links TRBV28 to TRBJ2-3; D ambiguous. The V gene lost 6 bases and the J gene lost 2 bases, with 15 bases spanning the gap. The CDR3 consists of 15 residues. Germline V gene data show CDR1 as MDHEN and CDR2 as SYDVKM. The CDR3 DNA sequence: TGTGCCAGCAGCTACCGGGCCGGTCCCACAGATACGCAGTATTTT. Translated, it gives CASSYRAGPTDTQYF.

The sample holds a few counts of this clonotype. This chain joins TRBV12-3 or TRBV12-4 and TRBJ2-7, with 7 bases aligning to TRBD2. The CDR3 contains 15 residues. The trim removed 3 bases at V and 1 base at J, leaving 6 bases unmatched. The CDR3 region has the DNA TGTGCCAGCAGTTTTGGCGGGAGCCGGTCCTACGAGCAGTACTTC. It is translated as CASSFGGSRSYEQYF.

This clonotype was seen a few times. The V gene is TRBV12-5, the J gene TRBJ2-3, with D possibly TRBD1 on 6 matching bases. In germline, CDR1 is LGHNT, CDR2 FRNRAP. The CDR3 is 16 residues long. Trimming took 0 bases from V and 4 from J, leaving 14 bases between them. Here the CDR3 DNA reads TGTGCTAGTGGTTTGGTCGGGACAACCCCGGCAGATACGCAGTATTTT. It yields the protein CASGLVGTTPADTQYF.

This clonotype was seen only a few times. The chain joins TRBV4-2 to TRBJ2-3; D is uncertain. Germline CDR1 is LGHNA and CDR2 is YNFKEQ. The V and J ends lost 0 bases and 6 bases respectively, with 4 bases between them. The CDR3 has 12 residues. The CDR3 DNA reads TGTGCCAGCAGCCAAGATGGTGATACGCAGTATTTT. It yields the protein CASSQDGDTQYF.

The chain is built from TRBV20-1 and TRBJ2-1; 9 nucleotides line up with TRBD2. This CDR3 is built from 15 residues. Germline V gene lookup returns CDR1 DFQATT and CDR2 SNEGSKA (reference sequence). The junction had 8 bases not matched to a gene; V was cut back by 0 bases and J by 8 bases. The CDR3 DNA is TGCAGTGCTAGAGAGGGTCGCGGGAGGGAAGATGAGCAGTTCTTC. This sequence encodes CSAREGRGREDEQFF.

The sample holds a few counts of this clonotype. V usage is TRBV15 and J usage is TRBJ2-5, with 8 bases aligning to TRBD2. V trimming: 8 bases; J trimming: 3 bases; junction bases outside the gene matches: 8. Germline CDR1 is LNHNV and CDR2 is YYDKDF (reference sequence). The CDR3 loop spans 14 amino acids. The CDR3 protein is CATAKGREEETQYF. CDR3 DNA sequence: TGTGCCACCGCCAAGGGGCGGGAGGAAGAGACCCAGTACTTC.

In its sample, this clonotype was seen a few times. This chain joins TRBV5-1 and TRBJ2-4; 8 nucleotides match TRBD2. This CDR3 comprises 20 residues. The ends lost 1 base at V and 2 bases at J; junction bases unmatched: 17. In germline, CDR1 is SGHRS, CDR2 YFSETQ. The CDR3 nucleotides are TGCGCCAGCAGCTTGCGGAGCGGGACTAGTCGTCCCTTGACCAAAAACATTCAGTACTTC. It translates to CASSLRSGTSRPLTKNIQYF.

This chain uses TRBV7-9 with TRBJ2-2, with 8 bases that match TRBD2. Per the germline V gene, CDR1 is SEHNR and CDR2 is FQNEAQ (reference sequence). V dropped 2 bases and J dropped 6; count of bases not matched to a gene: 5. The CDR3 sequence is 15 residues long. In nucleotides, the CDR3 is TGTGCCAGCAGCTTATCCGGGACTAGTGCCGGGGAGCTGTTTTTT. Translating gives CASSLSGTSAGELFF.

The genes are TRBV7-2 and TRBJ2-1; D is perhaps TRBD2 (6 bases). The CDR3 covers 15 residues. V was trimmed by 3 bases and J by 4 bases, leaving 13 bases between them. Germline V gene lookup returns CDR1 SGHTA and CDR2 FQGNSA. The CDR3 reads CASSLAGTEYNEQFF. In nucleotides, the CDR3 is TGTGCCAGCAGCTTGGCCGGGACTGAGTACAATGAGCAGTTCTTC.

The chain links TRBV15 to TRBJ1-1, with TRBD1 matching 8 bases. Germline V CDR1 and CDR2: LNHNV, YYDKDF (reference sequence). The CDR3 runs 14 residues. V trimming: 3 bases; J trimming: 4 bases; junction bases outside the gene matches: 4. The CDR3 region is CATSRDRVLTEAFF. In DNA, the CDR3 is TGTGCCACCAGCAGGGACAGGGTCCTCACTGAAGCTTTCTTT.

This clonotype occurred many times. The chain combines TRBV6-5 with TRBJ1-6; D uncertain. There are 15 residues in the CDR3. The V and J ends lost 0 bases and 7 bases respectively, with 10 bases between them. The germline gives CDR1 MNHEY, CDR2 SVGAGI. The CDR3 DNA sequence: TGTGCCAGCAGTTACTCGAGAGAGAGGAATTCACCCCTCCACTTT. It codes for CASSYSRERNSPLHF.

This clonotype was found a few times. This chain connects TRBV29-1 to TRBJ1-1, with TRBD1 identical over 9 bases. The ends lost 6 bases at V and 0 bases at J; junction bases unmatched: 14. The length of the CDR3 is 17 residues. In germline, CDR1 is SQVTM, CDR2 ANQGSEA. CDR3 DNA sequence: TGCAGCGTCACAGAGCCGGGGACAGGGCTGATGAACACTGAAGCTTTCTTT. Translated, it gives CSVTEPGTGLMNTEAFF.

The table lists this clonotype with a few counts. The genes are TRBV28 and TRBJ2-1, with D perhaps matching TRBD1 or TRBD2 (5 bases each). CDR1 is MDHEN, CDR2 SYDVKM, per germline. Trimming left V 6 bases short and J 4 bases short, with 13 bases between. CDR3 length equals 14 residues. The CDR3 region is CASRDPGHYNEQFF. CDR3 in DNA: TGTGCCAGCAGGGACCCGGGGCATTACAATGAGCAGTTCTTC.